A single sample is the source of the 28 T cell receptor beta chains below, sequenced in a study of T-cell memory formation after mild COVID-19. Using its own MiXCR run on the 5' RACE reads, TCRdb lists one record per CDR3 protein. The profile covers some 350,000 distinct CDR3 sequences, with roughly 15% appearing a single time and 20% to 25% taken by the ten largest. The material sequenced was PBMCs or a T cell subset sorted from them (not recorded which). These receptor sequences come from a man aged 18 to 35 who had mild COVID-19 (a few samples of this study predate the infection). Cell type and time point are not known.

There are many counts of this clonotype. The J gene is TRBJ2-3, the V gene TRBV15; D ambiguous. The CDR3 runs 17 residues. Germline V gene data show CDR1 as LNHNV and CDR2 as YYDKDF (reference sequence). V lost 4 bases to trimming and J lost 0 bases, with 17 bases between them. The CDR3 is CATSTGAPLTSTDTQYF. For the CDR3, the DNA is TGTGCCACCAGCACCGGCGCTCCTCTCACTAGCACAGATACGCAGTATTTT.

The CDR3 spells CASSYGSQASSPLHF. The CDR3 DNA is TGTGCCAGCAGTTACGGGTCCCAGGCCAGTTCACCCCTCCACTTT. The rearrangement joins TRBV6-5 to TRBJ1-6; D is undetermined. CDR3 length: 15 amino acids. Per germline, CDR1 MNHEY and CDR2 SVGAGI. V was trimmed by 2 bases and J by 9 bases, leaving 14 bases between them.

This clonotype has a handful of counts. V and J are TRBV5-1 and TRBJ2-2; D is undetermined. V gave up 3 bases and J gave up 6 bases, with 12 bases separating them. This CDR3 region has 14 residues. The germline CDR1 and CDR2 sequences are SGHRS and YFSETQ. CDR3: CASSSLGGAGELFF. The CDR3 coding sequence is TGCGCCAGCAGCTCGTTAGGCGGTGCCGGGGAGCTGTTTTTT.

The chain links TRBV20-1 to TRBJ2-5; D is perhaps TRBD2 (7 bases). CDR1 is DFQATT, CDR2 SNEGSKA, per germline (reference sequence). V gave up 3 bases and J gave up 5 bases, with 19 bases separating them. The CDR3 spans 15 residues. CDR3 DNA: TGCAGTGCTAGCGACCTGAGGGGGGGGCCGGAGACCCAGTACTTC. This codes for CSASDLRGGPETQYF.

V usage is TRBV10-3 and J usage is TRBJ2-1; a weak D match, TRBD2 (6 bases). The DNA end favors TRBJ2-7, so the J call may be wrong. This CDR3 region has 13 residues. Germline CDR1 and CDR2: ENHRY and SYGVKD. Written as DNA, the CDR3 is TGTGCCATCAGGACCCCACTAGCCAGTGAGCAGTACTTC. Protein: CAIRTPLASEQYF.

This chain links TRBV5-1 with TRBJ2-6; D unresolved. V was trimmed by 4 bases and J by 1 base, leaving 15 bases between them. Germline V gives CDR1 SGHRS, CDR2 YFSETQ. CDR3 length: 17 residues. CDR3 protein: CASSRSLGGSGANVLTF. DNA of the CDR3: TGCGCCAGCAGCCGATCTTTAGGTGGATCTGGGGCCAACGTCCTGACTTTC.

The CDR3: CASSLSGALNTEAFF. CDR3 nucleotides: TGTGCCAGCAGCTTGTCAGGGGCATTAAACACTGAAGCTTTCTTT. This chain links TRBV7-9 with TRBJ1-1, with a tentative D call TRBD1 (6 bases). Germline-derived CDR1 and CDR2 are SEHNR and FQNEAQ (reference sequence). Trimming removed 3 bases at V and 2 bases at J, with 13 bases between. The CDR3 runs to 15 residues. Full variable domain (remainder filled in from reference TRBV7-9 and TRBJ1-1): DTGVSQNPRHKITKRGQNVTFRCDPISEHNRLYWYRQTLGQGPEFLTYFQNEAQLEKSRLLSDRFSAERPKGSFSTLEIQRTEQGDSAMYLCASSLSGALNTEAFFGQGTRLTVV.

This clonotype was observed at least ten times. The V and J genes are TRBV10-2 and TRBJ1-6; D is perhaps TRBD1 (6 bases). Trimming took 3 bases from V and 8 from J, leaving 23 bases between them. Germline-derived CDR1 and CDR2 are WSHSY and SAAADI. The CDR3 runs 18 residues. The CDR3 loop reads CASSEPSTGLVLDSPLHF. In nucleotides, the CDR3 is TGCGCCAGCAGTGAACCGTCGACAGGCTTGGTCTTGGATTCACCCCTCCACTTT.

This clonotype was counted a few times. This rearrangement joins TRBV6-1 to TRBJ1-2; D gene uncertain. The germline V gene has CDR1 MNHNS and CDR2 SASEGT. With 5 bases removed from V and 2 bases from J, the gap between germline ends came to 9 bases. This CDR3 is built from 13 residues. DNA for the CDR3: TGTGCCAGCAGTTACGGACGGAACTATGGCTACACCTTC. The encoded protein is CASSYGRNYGYTF.

This clonotype occurred a few times. The chain links TRBV12-3 or TRBV12-4 to TRBJ2-1; D gene unclear. The CDR3 covers 13 residues. Trimming removed 6 bases at V and 9 bases at J, with 15 bases between. CDR3 DNA sequence: TGTGCCAGCAGCAAGCCCCCCGGTTTTGAGCAGTTCTTC. This codes for CASSKPPGFEQFF.

This clonotype appeared a few times. The DNA for the CDR3 is TGCGCCAGCAGCCCCCCGGGGGGCCCCTACGAGCAGTACTTC. Translating gives CASSPPGGPYEQYF. V and J are TRBV5-1 and TRBJ2-7; a weak D match, TRBD2 (7 bases). The germline V and J ends were trimmed by 4 bases and 2 bases, with 13 bases remaining between them. The CDR3 has 14 residues. CDR1 is SGHRS and CDR2 is YFSETQ in the germline V gene.

The chain joins TRBV9 to TRBJ2-1; 9 bases match TRBD2. CDR1 is SGDLS and CDR2 is YYNGEE in the germline V gene. The V gene end was trimmed by 5 bases and the J gene end by 0 bases; junction bases not matched to a gene: 3. CDR3 length: 15 amino acids. The CDR3 spells CASRDSGSSYNEQFF. DNA of the CDR3: TGTGCCAGCAGGGATAGCGGGAGCTCCTACAATGAGCAGTTCTTC. The variable domain in full, completed from reference TRBV9 and TRBJ2-1, reads DSGVTQTPKHLITATGQRVTLRCSPRSGDLSVYWYQQSLDQGLQFLIQYYNGEERAKGNILERFSAQQFPDLHSELNLSSLELGDSALYFCASRDSGSSYNEQFFGPGTRLTVL.

This clonotype was found a few times. The V gene is TRBV19, the J gene TRBJ2-3; TRBD2 matches 8 bases. This CDR3 is built from 14 residues. Germline lookup yields CDR1 LNHDA and CDR2 SQIVND (reference sequence). V lost 8 bases and J lost 4; bases outside the gene matches: 8. The CDR3 is CASWSGGGSDTQYF. The CDR3 coding sequence is TGTGCCAGTTGGAGCGGCGGGGGGTCAGATACGCAGTATTTT.

This sequence joins TRBV3-1 and TRBJ2-2; no firm D call. The CDR3 extends over 12 amino acids. Trimming cost V 2 bases and J 8 bases, with 6 bases left between them. CDR1 LGHDT and CDR2 YNNKEL come from the germline V gene (reference sequence). Here the CDR3 DNA reads TGTGCCAGCAGCCAAAGAAATGGGGAGCTGTTTTTT. Its translation is CASSQRNGELFF.

This clonotype was seen a few times. The chain joins TRBV14 to TRBJ1-1, with TRBD1 matching 12 bases. This CDR3 has 16 amino acids. Germline CDR1 and CDR2: SGHDN and FVKESK. J was trimmed by 1 base and V by 5 bases; bases with no gene match: 5. The CDR3 reads CASSYRDRGQNTEAFF. In DNA, the CDR3 is TGTGCCAGCAGCTACCGGGACAGGGGGCAGAACACTGAAGCTTTCTTT.

The chain joins TRBV6-1 to TRBJ1-1; no definite D call. The germline CDR1 and CDR2 sequences are MNHNS and SASEGT. Trimming took 2 bases from V and 6 from J, leaving 13 bases between them. The CDR3 consists of 14 residues. The DNA of the CDR3 is TGTGCCAGCAGTGAATTGCCCTTTAAGGCTGAAGCTTTCTTT. Its translation: CASSELPFKAEAFF.

This clonotype has only a few counts. The rearrangement links TRBV4-3 to TRBJ1-4; 9 nucleotides line up with TRBD1. Per germline, CDR1 LGHNA and CDR2 YSLEER. CDR3 length equals 15 residues. J gave up 6 bases and V 2 bases, and 4 bases lay outside the gene matches. CDR3 nucleotides: TGCGCCAGCAGCCAAAGGGGACAGGGCGATGAAAAACTGTTTTTT. Protein: CASSQRGQGDEKLFF.

This chain connects TRBV7-2 to TRBJ1-3, with D possibly matching TRBD1 (6 bases). Germline V gene data show CDR1 as SGHTA and CDR2 as FQGNSA. With 5 bases removed from V and 0 bases from J, the gap between germline ends came to 8 bases. This CDR3 comprises 14 residues. CDR3 in amino acids: CASSTGSSGNTIYF. The DNA for the CDR3 is TGTGCCAGCAGCACAGGGAGCTCTGGAAACACCATATATTTT. Using reference TRBV7-2 and TRBJ1-3 for the parts outside the CDR3, the full variable domain is GAGVSQSPSNKVTEKGKDVELRCDPISGHTALYWYRQSLGQGLEFLIYFQGNSAPDKSGLPSDRFSAERTGGSVSTLTIQRTQQEDSAVYLCASSTGSSGNTIYFGEGSWLTVV.

Only a few counts were recorded for this clonotype. The chain couples TRBV14 to TRBJ2-3; D ambiguous. The V gene lost 4 bases and the J gene lost 4 bases, with 12 bases spanning the gap. Per germline, CDR1 SGHDN and CDR2 FVKESK. This CDR3 is built from 14 residues. The CDR3 sequence: CASSPISVPDTQYF. In nucleotides, the CDR3 is TGTGCCAGCAGCCCGATTTCCGTCCCAGATACGCAGTATTTT.

This clonotype came up many times. The chain has TRBV4-3 and TRBJ2-1, with D possibly being TRBD1 (5 bases). In germline, CDR1 is LGHNA, CDR2 YSLEER. Trimming removed 1 base at V and 7 bases at J, with 14 bases between. CDR3 length: 15 residues. The CDR3 loop is CASSQGTGLGNEQFF. As DNA, the CDR3 is TGCGCCAGCAGCCAAGGAACAGGCTTGGGGAATGAGCAGTTCTTC.

This CDR3 reads CSAREAGAYNEQFF. CDR3 coding DNA: TGCAGTGCTAGAGAGGCGGGGGCCTACAATGAGCAGTTCTTC. The chain carries TRBV20-1 and TRBJ2-1; 7 positions agree with TRBD2. The CDR3 is 14 amino acids. V was clipped by 0 bases and J by 2 bases; unmatched bases: 1. Per germline, CDR1 DFQATT and CDR2 SNEGSKA (reference sequence).

The rearrangement joins TRBV12-3 or TRBV12-4 to TRBJ2-3, with 8 nucleotides matching TRBD1. The CDR3 runs to 14 residues. The trim removed 6 bases at V and 4 bases at J, leaving 6 bases unmatched. Written as DNA, the CDR3 is TGTGCCAGCAGCGGACAGGGCCTGGCAGATACGCAGTATTTT. Translating gives CASSGQGLADTQYF.

This clonotype was detected a few times. V usage is TRBV6-4 and J usage is TRBJ1-2; D possibly corresponds to TRBD1 (5 bases). V gave up 4 bases and J gave up 3 bases, with 15 bases separating them. The CDR3 loop spans 15 amino acids. Per germline, CDR1 MRHNA and CDR2 SNTAGT. This chain's CDR3 is CASSAGTRGDYGYTF. The CDR3 DNA follows: TGTGCCAGCAGTGCCGGGACCCGGGGGGACTATGGCTACACCTTC.

The chain couples TRBV4-3 to TRBJ1-1; D call uncertain. Germline lookup yields CDR1 LGHNA and CDR2 YSLEER. The CDR3 loop spans 15 amino acids. V lost 2 bases and J 5 bases, leaving 15 bases between the germline ends. The CDR3 reads CASSQRLEGGTEAFF. In DNA form, the CDR3 reads TGCGCCAGCAGCCAAAGGTTGGAGGGCGGGACTGAAGCTTTCTTT.

The table lists this clonotype with many counts. The chain links TRBV24-1 to TRBJ2-1; TRBD1 aligns across 9 bases. Unmatched junction bases numbered 10, after V lost 4 bases and J lost 7 bases. The CDR3 loop spans 16 amino acids. From germline, CDR1 is KGHDR and CDR2 SFDVKD. The CDR3 sequence: CATSDFRDRVGNEQFF. The CDR3 bases are TGTGCCACCAGTGACTTTCGGGACAGGGTCGGAAATGAGCAGTTCTTC.

This clonotype was counted at least ten times. The rearrangement links TRBV27 to TRBJ2-7, with 8 nucleotides matching TRBD1. CDR1 and CDR2 (germline): MNHEY, SMNVEV (reference sequence). V was pared by 6 bases and J by 6 bases, with 13 bases of the junction left unmatched. The CDR3 totals 15 residues. In DNA, the CDR3 is TGTGCCAGCAGCTTCTCCGACAGGGGACTTAGCGAGCAGTACTTC. Encoded protein: CASSFSDRGLSEQYF.

This clonotype has only a few counts. This rearrangement joins TRBV6-5 to TRBJ2-1; the D is unclear. The CDR3 loop spans 12 amino acids. V was shortened by 2 bases and J by 7 bases, with 6 bases between the two germline ends. CDR1 is MNHEY, CDR2 SVGAGI, per germline. The CDR3 protein is CASSYGSNEQFF. In DNA, the CDR3 is TGTGCCAGCAGTTACGGCTCGAATGAGCAGTTCTTC.

This clonotype was counted between two and nine times. The gene calls are TRBV27 and TRBJ2-1; 11 bases are a match to TRBD1. Germline CDR1 reads MNHEY; CDR2 reads SMNVEV (reference sequence). This CDR3 contains 16 residues. With V trimmed by 5 bases and J by 2 bases, 5 bases remained unmatched. CDR3 DNA: TGTGCCAGCAGTCCAGGGACAGGGGGACCCTACAATGAGCAGTTCTTC. Its protein is CASSPGTGGPYNEQFF.